This T cell receptor (beta chain) derives from a study of blood T cell repertoires in COVID-19. About the study: COVID-19 samples, acute and convalescent, were from the United States, Italy and Spain. The cDNA or gDNA used as material had been derived from T cells, B-cell-depleted T cells, or PBMCs.

Germline V gives CDR1 SGHNT, CDR2 YYREEE (reference sequence). The V and J ends lost 0 bases and 6 bases respectively, with 12 bases between them. CDR3 length equals 15 residues. Per the original data handling: How many nucleated cells were present was estimated from reference gene primer amplification. The data were produced by immunoSEQ multiplex PCR, yet TCRdb's version contains in-frame clones alone and is incomplete. V, J and clone size are those of that table, while D and trimming were read from the DNA. In the table there are about 26,000 clones, 90% of which are singletons. This chain links TRBV5-4 with TRBJ2-2; tentative D call: TRBD2 (7 bases). Sequencing used peripheral blood. This TCR came from a man between 65 and 85 years old with acute or convalescent COVID-19. Here the CDR3 reads CASSLEQGGAGELFF. CDR3 DNA: TGTGCCAGCAGCTTGGAACAGGGAGGGGCCGGGGAGCTGTTTTTT.